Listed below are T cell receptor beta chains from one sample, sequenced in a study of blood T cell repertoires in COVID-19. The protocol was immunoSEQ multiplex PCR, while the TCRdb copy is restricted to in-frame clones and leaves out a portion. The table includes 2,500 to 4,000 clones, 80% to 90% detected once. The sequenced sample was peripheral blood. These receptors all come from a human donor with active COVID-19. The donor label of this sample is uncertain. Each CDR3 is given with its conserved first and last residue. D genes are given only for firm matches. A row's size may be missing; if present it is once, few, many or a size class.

CDR3nt: TGTGCCAGCAGTGTTCTAAGCGGGAGGTACAATGAGCAGTTCTTC; CDR3aa: CASSVLSGRYNEQFF; abundance: .; len: 15; v_gene: TRBV27; j_gene: TRBJ2-1; d_gene: TRBD2
CDR3nt: TGTGCCAGCAGCATGCAGGGGGCGAGCTCCTACGAGCAGTACTTC; CDR3aa: CASSMQGASSYEQYF; abundance: .; len: 15; v_gene: TRBV5-6; j_gene: TRBJ2-7; d_gene: TRBD1
CDR3nt: TGTGCCAGCAGCTTAGAATGGGGCCCGGATCAGCCCCAGCATTTT; CDR3aa: CASSLEWGPDQPQHF; abundance: .; len: 15; v_gene: TRBV7-8; j_gene: TRBJ1-5; d_gene: .
CDR3nt: TGTGCCAGCAGTTACGGCGGGCTAGCGGGCACAGATACGCAGTATTTT; CDR3aa: CASSYGGLAGTDTQYF; abundance: .; len: 16; v_gene: TRBV6-5; j_gene: TRBJ2-3; d_gene: TRBD2
CDR3nt: TGCGCCAGCAGCTCCGGACAGACCCCAAAGATCTACAATGAGCAGTTCTTC; CDR3aa: CASSSGQTPKIYNEQFF; abundance: .; len: 17; v_gene: TRBV5-1; j_gene: TRBJ2-1; d_gene: .
CDR3nt: TGTGCCAGCAGCCGCCGGTACCCCCACGCAGATACGCAGTATTTT; CDR3aa: CASSRRYPHADTQYF; abundance: .; len: 15; v_gene: TRBV6-5; j_gene: TRBJ2-3; d_gene: .
CDR3nt: TGTGCCAGCAGAGTACCCACAGGGTCCTATAATTCACCCCTCCACTTT; CDR3aa: CASRVPTGSYNSPLHF; abundance: .; len: 16; v_gene: TRBV2; j_gene: TRBJ1-6; d_gene: .
CDR3nt: TGTGCCAGCAGCCTAACCACCATTAGCTCCTATAATTCACCCCTCCACTTT; CDR3aa: CASSLTTISSYNSPLHF; abundance: .; len: 17; v_gene: TRBV4-2; j_gene: TRBJ1-6; d_gene: .
CDR3nt: TGCGCCAGCAGGGTGGGGGGGCACGAGCAGTACTTC; CDR3aa: CASRVGGHEQYF; abundance: .; len: 12; v_gene: TRBV5-1; j_gene: TRBJ2-7; d_gene: .
CDR3nt: TGTGCCAGCAGTTTCTGGGCCACAATTCGGACAGAAAGTTATAGCAATCAGCCCCAGCATTTT; CDR3aa: CASSFWATIRTESYSNQPQHF; abundance: .; len: 21; v_gene: TRBV28; j_gene: TRBJ1-5; d_gene: .
CDR3nt: TGTGCCAGCAGTTTTGGACAGGGGGCAGGAAAACTGTTTTTT; CDR3aa: CASSFGQGAGKLFF; abundance: .; len: 14; v_gene: TRBV7-8; j_gene: TRBJ1-4; d_gene: TRBD1
CDR3nt: TGCGCCAGCAGCTTGGGAGGACTAGCGGCGAGCTCCTACGAGCAGTACTTC; CDR3aa: CASSLGGLAASSYEQYF; abundance: .; len: 17; v_gene: TRBV5-1; j_gene: TRBJ2-7; d_gene: TRBD2
CDR3nt: TGCGCCAGCAGCCAAGGGGCGCAGGTACGGCAGTTCTTC; CDR3aa: CASSQGAQVRQFF; abundance: .; len: 13; v_gene: TRBV4-1; j_gene: TRBJ2-1; d_gene: .
CDR3nt: TGCGCCAGCAGCTTGGGGGTGGTAGCGGGGATGGATACGCAGTATTTT; CDR3aa: CASSLGVVAGMDTQYF; abundance: .; len: 16; v_gene: TRBV5-1; j_gene: TRBJ2-3; d_gene: TRBD2
CDR3nt: TGTGCCAGCAGTGAAGCCCGGGGACTAGCGGGGGGGCGTAGCTACGAGCAGTACTTC; CDR3aa: CASSEARGLAGGRSYEQYF; abundance: .; len: 19; v_gene: TRBV6-1; j_gene: TRBJ2-7; d_gene: TRBD2
CDR3nt: TGTGCCAGCAGCTTAGGCCGGGGGGATCAGCCCCAGCATTTT; CDR3aa: CASSLGRGDQPQHF; abundance: large; len: 14; v_gene: TRBV7-9; j_gene: TRBJ1-5; d_gene: .
CDR3nt: TGTGCCAGCTCAGAGGGAGCACTCTACAATGAGCAGTTCTTC; CDR3aa: CASSEGALYNEQFF; abundance: once; len: 14; v_gene: TRBV6-5; j_gene: TRBJ2-1; d_gene: .
CDR3nt: TGTGCCAGCAGCCAAATCCGGGACATGAACACTGAAGCTTTCTTT; CDR3aa: CASSQIRDMNTEAFF; abundance: .; len: 15; v_gene: TRBV6-5; j_gene: TRBJ1-1; d_gene: .
CDR3nt: TGTGCCAGCAGTGACCTATCTAGACAGGCCTATAATTCACCCCTCCACTTT; CDR3aa: CASSDLSRQAYNSPLHF; abundance: .; len: 17; v_gene: TRBV6-1; j_gene: TRBJ1-6; d_gene: .
CDR3nt: TGTGCCTGGAGGCAGGGACTCGGGGGCCAAGAGACCCAGTACTTC; CDR3aa: CAWRQGLGGQETQYF; abundance: .; len: 15; v_gene: TRBV30; j_gene: TRBJ2-5; d_gene: .
CDR3nt: TGTGCCAGCAGTTACAGGGGCCTGGGTGAAAAACTGTTTTTT; CDR3aa: CASSYRGLGEKLFF; abundance: .; len: 14; v_gene: TRBV6-5; j_gene: TRBJ1-4; d_gene: .
CDR3nt: TGTGCCAGCAGCGGACTAGCGGGAGGGTGGGGAGAGACCCAGTACTTC; CDR3aa: CASSGLAGGWGETQYF; abundance: .; len: 16; v_gene: TRBV7-9; j_gene: TRBJ2-5; d_gene: TRBD2
CDR3nt: TGTGCCAGCAGCTTAGGCGGGGGTCTTGAGCAGTTCTTC; CDR3aa: CASSLGGGLEQFF; abundance: .; len: 13; v_gene: TRBV7-8; j_gene: TRBJ2-1; d_gene: TRBD2
CDR3nt: TGCGCCAGCAGCTTGTACCCTGGCCCCCTCCACTTT; CDR3aa: CASSLYPGPLHF; abundance: .; len: 12; v_gene: TRBV5-1; j_gene: TRBJ1-6; d_gene: .
CDR3nt: TGTGCCAGCAGCCAGGGGGCGCTTGGGGAGCTGTTTTTT; CDR3aa: CASSQGALGELFF; abundance: .; len: 13; v_gene: TRBV12-3/TRBV12-4; j_gene: TRBJ2-2; d_gene: TRBD1
CDR3nt: TGCGCCAGCAGCTTTTGGGATGGGGGGGACTTCACAGATACGCAGTATTTT; CDR3aa: CASSFWDGGDFTDTQYF; abundance: .; len: 17; v_gene: TRBV5-1; j_gene: TRBJ2-3; d_gene: TRBD2
CDR3nt: TGTGCCATCCAGAGGGGGCAGGACACAGATACGCAGTATTTT; CDR3aa: CAIQRGQDTDTQYF; abundance: once; len: 14; v_gene: TRBV10-3; j_gene: TRBJ2-3; d_gene: TRBD1
CDR3nt: TGTGCCACCAGTGATTTGCGAGTGACAGGGGCGAACACCGGGGAGCTGTTTTTT; CDR3aa: CATSDLRVTGANTGELFF; abundance: .; len: 18; v_gene: TRBV24-1; j_gene: TRBJ2-2; d_gene: TRBD1
CDR3nt: TGTGCCACCAGCAGAAGACCGGGACAGGGGGAAGAAAAACTGTTTTTT; CDR3aa: CATSRRPGQGEEKLFF; abundance: .; len: 16; v_gene: TRBV15; j_gene: TRBJ1-4; d_gene: TRBD1
CDR3nt: TGTGCCAGCAGTTACGAGGGACAGGTACAGTTCTTC; CDR3aa: CASSYEGQVQFF; abundance: .; len: 12; v_gene: TRBV6-2/TRBV6-3; j_gene: TRBJ2-1; d_gene: TRBD1
CDR3nt: TGTGCCAGTAGGGGGACAGGGACCTCCACCGGGGAGCTGTTTTTT; CDR3aa: CASRGTGTSTGELFF; abundance: .; len: 15; v_gene: TRBV19; j_gene: TRBJ2-2; d_gene: TRBD1
CDR3nt: TGTGCCAGCAGCCTCTCTTCTTCCGAACAGGGGGCACGATCACCCCTCCACTTT; CDR3aa: CASSLSSSEQGARSPLHF; abundance: .; len: 18; v_gene: TRBV11-3; j_gene: TRBJ1-6; d_gene: TRBD1
CDR3nt: TGTGCCAGCAGTGAGGGACAGGGTGTCTATGGCTACACCTTC; CDR3aa: CASSEGQGVYGYTF; abundance: .; len: 14; v_gene: TRBV25-1; j_gene: TRBJ1-2; d_gene: TRBD1
CDR3nt: TGTGCCAGCAGTGAAGGGACAGGGAGGCTGACCCTCCACTTT; CDR3aa: CASSEGTGRLTLHF; abundance: .; len: 14; v_gene: TRBV6-1; j_gene: TRBJ1-6; d_gene: TRBD1
CDR3nt: TGTGCCAGCAGCCAAGAGATAGTAGCGGGACGCACAGATACGCAGTATTTT; CDR3aa: CASSQEIVAGRTDTQYF; abundance: .; len: 17; v_gene: TRBV3-1/TRBV3-2; j_gene: TRBJ2-3; d_gene: TRBD2
CDR3nt: TGTGCCAGCAGTTACGGGTACAGGGCGATGAACACTGAAGCTTTCTTT; CDR3aa: CASSYGYRAMNTEAFF; abundance: .; len: 16; v_gene: TRBV6-6; j_gene: TRBJ1-1; d_gene: .
CDR3nt: TGTGCCAGCAGTGCCCACCTAGGGGCCAATTCACCCCTCCACTTT; CDR3aa: CASSAHLGANSPLHF; abundance: .; len: 15; v_gene: TRBV25-1; j_gene: TRBJ1-6; d_gene: .
CDR3nt: TGCGCCAGCAGTGAGTCAAAGATGTGGCATCAGCCCCAGCATTTT; CDR3aa: CASSESKMWHQPQHF; abundance: .; len: 15; v_gene: TRBV10-1; j_gene: TRBJ1-5; d_gene: .
CDR3nt: TGTGCCAGCAGCGGCCAGTGGCCCAACACTGAAGCTTTCTTT; CDR3aa: CASSGQWPNTEAFF; abundance: .; len: 14; v_gene: TRBV5-4; j_gene: TRBJ1-1; d_gene: .
CDR3nt: TGTGCCAGCAGTTACAACAGGGGAGCTGGGGCCAACGTCCTGACTTTC; CDR3aa: CASSYNRGAGANVLTF; abundance: .; len: 16; v_gene: TRBV6-5; j_gene: TRBJ2-6; d_gene: TRBD1
CDR3nt: TGTGCCAGCAGCTCGCAGGGGCATCAGCCCCAGCATTTT; CDR3aa: CASSSQGHQPQHF; abundance: .; len: 13; v_gene: TRBV7-9; j_gene: TRBJ1-5; d_gene: .
CDR3nt: TGTGCCAGCAGCCCAACGACAGGGGGGTGGAACACTGAAGCTTTCTTT; CDR3aa: CASSPTTGGWNTEAFF; abundance: .; len: 16; v_gene: TRBV7-2; j_gene: TRBJ1-1; d_gene: TRBD1
CDR3nt: TGTGCCAGCAGTTTATCCCTCGGTCGCAATCAGCCCCAGCATTTT; CDR3aa: CASSLSLGRNQPQHF; abundance: .; len: 15; v_gene: TRBV27; j_gene: TRBJ1-5; d_gene: .
CDR3nt: TGTGCCATCAGGGTCACTAGCGGTGGTACCTACAATGAGCAGTTCTTC; CDR3aa: CAIRVTSGGTYNEQFF; abundance: .; len: 16; v_gene: TRBV10-3; j_gene: TRBJ2-1; d_gene: TRBD2
CDR3nt: TGTGCCAGCAGCCCGAGCGGTAGAGCTTTCTTT; CDR3aa: CASSPSGRAFF; abundance: .; len: 11; v_gene: TRBV7-9; j_gene: TRBJ1-1; d_gene: .